This paragraph reports one T cell receptor beta chain. Here immunoSEQ multiplex PCR was the method, and the copy in TCRdb shows in-frame clones only, minus some. The profile covers roughly 54,000 clones, with roughly nine tenths appearing a single time and approximately 7% taken by the ten largest. This entry comes from a study of blood T cell repertoires in COVID-19. Deletions cut 0 bases from V and 5 bases from J, with 13 bases between. Germline V CDR1 and CDR2: SGHRS, YFSETQ. The CDR3 runs 15 residues. The receptor was isolated from a woman aged 60 to 75 with active or convalescent COVID-19. The specimen sequenced was peripheral blood. V usage is TRBV5-1 and J usage is TRBJ2-3; D gene unclear. The CDR3 coding sequence is TGCGCCAGCAGCTTGGGGCAGGTCGAATTAGATACGCAGTATTTT. Residues: CASSLGQVELDTQYF.